This entry describes one T cell receptor beta chain. Its antigen is unknown. The record originates from a study of tumor and adjacent non-tumor tissue in lung cancer. Study findings and constraints: Higher tumor TCR diversity was associated with shorter survival. Top 100 clones took a larger repertoire share in normal lung. TCR diversity was significantly greater in tumor than normal lung tissue.

This sample's RNA came from whole unsorted tissue. More than 3 cm separated this lung sample from the edge of the tumor. Donors were chemotherapy-naive, newly diagnosed lung cancer surgical patients in China, August–November 2014. Trimming pared 4 bases from V and 8 bases from J, leaving 24 bases between. The CDR3 length is 17 residues. CDR1 is LGHNA, CDR2 YNFKEQ, per germline. Three rounds of nested PCR, following a modified ARM-PCR protocol, produced the TCRbeta library. TCRdb re-derived calls from the multiplex PCR reads in MiXCR, one entry per CDR3 protein. The table shows about 75,000 distinct CDR3 sequences, with nearly 70% occurring only once.

The chain employs TRBV4-2 and TRBJ1-5, with unresolved D. Sequencing was performed on distant non-tumor lung tissue. The receptor comes from a woman aged 50 to 60 with non-small cell lung cancer. CDR3 DNA: TGTGCCAGCAGCCCCTTTTGGGCCAGAGAGACGAATGAGCCCCAGCATTTT. Its protein product is CASSPFWARETNEPQHF.